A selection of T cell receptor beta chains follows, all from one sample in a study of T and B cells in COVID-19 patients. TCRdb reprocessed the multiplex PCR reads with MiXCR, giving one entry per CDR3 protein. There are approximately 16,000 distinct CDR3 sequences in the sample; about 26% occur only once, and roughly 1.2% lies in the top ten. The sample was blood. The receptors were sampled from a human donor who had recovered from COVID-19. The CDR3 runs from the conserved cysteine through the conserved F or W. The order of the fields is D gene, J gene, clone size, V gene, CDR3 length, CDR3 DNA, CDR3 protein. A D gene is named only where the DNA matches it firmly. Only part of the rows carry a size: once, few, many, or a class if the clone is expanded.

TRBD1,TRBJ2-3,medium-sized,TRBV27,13,TGTGCCAGCAGGGAAGGGCTGGCCGGGACAGAGACTTTT,CASREGLAGTETF
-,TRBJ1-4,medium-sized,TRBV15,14,TGTGCCACCAGCAGGCTGCGCAGTAATGAAAAACTGTTTTTT,CATSRLRSNEKLFF
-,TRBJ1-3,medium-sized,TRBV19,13,TGTGCCACCTCGGACGTCTCTGGAAACACCATATATTTT,CATSDVSGNTIYF
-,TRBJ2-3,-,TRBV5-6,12,TGTGCCAGCAGCTTGTTTTTAGATACGCAGTATTTT,CASSLFLDTQYF
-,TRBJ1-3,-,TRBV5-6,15,TGTGCCAGCAGCGCAGGTTGGGGGCCAGGAAACACCATATATTTT,CASSAGWGPGNTIYF
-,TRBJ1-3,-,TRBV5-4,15,TGCGCCAGCAGCTTGTCGATGTCCTCTGGAAACACCATATATTTT,CASSLSMSSGNTIYF
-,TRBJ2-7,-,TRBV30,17,TGTGCCTGGAGTTATAGACCCGGGACGGGGAGCTCCTACGAGCAGTACTTC,CAWSYRPGTGSSYEQYF
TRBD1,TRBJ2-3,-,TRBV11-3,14,TGTGCCAGCAGCCTCCAGGGGGCCACAGATACGCAGTATTTT,CASSLQGATDTQYF
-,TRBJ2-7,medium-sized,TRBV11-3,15,TGTGCCAGCAGCTTAACCGGGACGGGTCCTTACGAGCAGTACTTC,CASSLTGTGPYEQYF
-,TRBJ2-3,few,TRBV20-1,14,TGCAGTGCGGACGTTGGGCCCCGCACAGATACGCAGTATTTT,CSADVGPRTDTQYF
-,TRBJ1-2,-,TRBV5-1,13,TGCGCCAGCAGCTTGGACAGGGTTCGGGGCTACACCTTC,CASSLDRVRGYTF
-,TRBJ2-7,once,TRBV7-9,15,TGTGCCAGCAGCTTTCGCGGCGGTAACTCCTACGAGCAGTACTTC,CASSFRGGNSYEQYF
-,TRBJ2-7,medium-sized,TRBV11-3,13,TGTGCCAGCAGCTTAGGACAGGCTTGGGAGCAGTACTTC,CASSLGQAWEQYF
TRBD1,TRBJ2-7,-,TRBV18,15,TGTGCCAGCTCACCACCCGGGACAGGGGGCTACGAGCAGTACTTC,CASSPPGTGGYEQYF
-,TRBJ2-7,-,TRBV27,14,TGTGCCAGCAGTTCCCAGGGTTGGTTTGACGAGCAGTACTTC,CASSSQGWFDEQYF
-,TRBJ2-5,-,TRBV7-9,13,TGTGCCAGCAGTCGACAGGCACGGGAGACCCAGTACTTC,CASSRQARETQYF
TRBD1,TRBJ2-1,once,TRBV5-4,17,TGTGCCAGCAGTCCTTACAGGGGATCGAGCTCCTACAATGAGCAGTTCTTC,CASSPYRGSSSYNEQFF
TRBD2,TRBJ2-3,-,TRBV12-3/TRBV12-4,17,TGTGCCAGCAGCCGCACAACTAGCGGGAGGGGCACAGATACGCAGTATTTT,CASSRTTSGRGTDTQYF
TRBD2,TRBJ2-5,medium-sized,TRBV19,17,TGTGCCAGTAGTATCCCTGGACTAGCGGGAGCGGGAGAGACCCAGTACTTC,CASSIPGLAGAGETQYF
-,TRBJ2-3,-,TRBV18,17,TGTGCCAGCTCACCCTTGGGCCAAGCTCAGAGCACAGATACGCAGTATTTT,CASSPLGQAQSTDTQYF
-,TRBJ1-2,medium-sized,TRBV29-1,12,TGCAGCGTTGAATCAGGGGCAGGCGGCTACACCTTC,CSVESGAGGYTF
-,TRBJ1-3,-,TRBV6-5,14,TGTGCCAGCAGTCCGGGCTATAAGGCGTACACCATATATTTT,CASSPGYKAYTIYF
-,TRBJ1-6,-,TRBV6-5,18,TGTGCCAGCAGTTACTCAAGCGGTCGGAGCTCCTATAATTCACCCCTCCACTTT,CASSYSSGRSSYNSPLHF
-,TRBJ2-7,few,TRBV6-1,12,TGTGCCAGCAGTGAAGGGGCCTACGAGCAGTACTTC,CASSEGAYEQYF
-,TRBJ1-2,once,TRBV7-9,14,TGTGCCAGCAGCCCCCGGAGCCCAGCGGATGGCTACACCTTC,CASSPRSPADGYTF
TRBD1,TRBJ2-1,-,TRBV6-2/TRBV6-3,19,TGTGCCAGCCGTCCTCTCGCAGGGGGCGGCCGAAGCTCCTACAATGAGCAGTTCTTC,CASRPLAGGGRSSYNEQFF
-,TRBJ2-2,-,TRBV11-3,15,TGTGCCAGCAGCTCCTACATAGCGCTAGCCGGGGAGCTGTTTTTT,CASSSYIALAGELFF
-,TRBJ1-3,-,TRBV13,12,TGTGCCACGATAAATCCTGGAAACACCATATATTTT,CATINPGNTIYF
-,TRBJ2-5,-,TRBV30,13,TGTGCCTGGGGTCGGACCCTGCAAGAGACCCAGTACTTC,CAWGRTLQETQYF
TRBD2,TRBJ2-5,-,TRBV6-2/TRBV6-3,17,TGTGCCAGCAGTTCCCCGGGACTAGCGGGAGTACAAGAGACCCAGTACTTC,CASSSPGLAGVQETQYF
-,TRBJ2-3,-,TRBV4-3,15,TGCGCCAGCAGCCAAGTGGGGGGCTTTCCAGATACGCAGTATTTT,CASSQVGGFPDTQYF
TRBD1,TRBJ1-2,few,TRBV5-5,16,TGTGCCAGCAGCCAAGACAGGGGGCGAGCTAACTATGGCTACACCTTC,CASSQDRGRANYGYTF
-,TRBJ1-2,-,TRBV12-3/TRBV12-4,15,TGTGCCAGCAGCTCTACCTCGGGGAGAGGGTCTGGCTACACCTTC,CASSSTSGRGSGYTF
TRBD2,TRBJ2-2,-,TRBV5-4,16,TGTGCCAGCAGCTCGGGACTAGCGGGGGTTACCGGGGAGCTGTTTTTT,CASSSGLAGVTGELFF
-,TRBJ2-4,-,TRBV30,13,TGTGCCTGGTTCCGTCGACGGGAAAACATTCAGTACTTC,CAWFRRRENIQYF
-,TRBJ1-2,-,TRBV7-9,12,TGTGCCAGCAGCTTAGCCCCGAGGGGCTACACCTTC,CASSLAPRGYTF
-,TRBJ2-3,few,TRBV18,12,TGTGCCAGCTCACCCCCCACAGATACGCAGTATTTT,CASSPPTDTQYF
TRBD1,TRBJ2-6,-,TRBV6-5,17,TGTGCCAGCAAACAGGGGCGAGGAGTGAGTAGGGCCAACGTCCTGACTTTC,CASKQGRGVSRANVLTF
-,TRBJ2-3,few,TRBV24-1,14,TGTGCCACCAGTGATGCCGCCCCGTCAGATACGCAGTATTTT,CATSDAAPSDTQYF
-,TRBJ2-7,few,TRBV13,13,TGTGCCAGCAGCTTAGTTACAGCCCTCGAGCAGTACTTC,CASSLVTALEQYF
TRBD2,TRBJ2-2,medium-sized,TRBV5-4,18,TGTGCCAGCAGCGGGAGGGGTGGACTAAGCGGGAGGGCCAAGGAGCTGTTTTTT,CASSGRGGLSGRAKELFF
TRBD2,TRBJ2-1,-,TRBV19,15,TGTGCCAGTGCGGGGGGCTGCGGGAGCTCCAATGAGCAGTTCTTC,CASAGGCGSSNEQFF
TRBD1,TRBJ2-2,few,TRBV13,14,TGTGCCAGCAGGAGGGACAGAGTCACCGGGGAGCTGTTTTTT,CASRRDRVTGELFF
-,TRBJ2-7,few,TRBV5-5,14,TGTGCCAGCAGCTTGTGGCCAGGGAACTACGAGCAGTACTTC,CASSLWPGNYEQYF
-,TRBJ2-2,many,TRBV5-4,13,TGTGCCAGCAGGCTGCGGGGTACCGGGGAGCTGTTTTTT,CASRLRGTGELFF
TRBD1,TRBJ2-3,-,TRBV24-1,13,TGTGCCACCAGTACAGGGGGCACAGATACGCAGTATTTT,CATSTGGTDTQYF
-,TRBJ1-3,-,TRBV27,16,TGTGCCAGCAGTCCATTCGAGGGGGGGAATGGAAACACCATATATTTT,CASSPFEGGNGNTIYF
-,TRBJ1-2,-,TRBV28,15,TGTGCCAGCAGTTTTCACCGACTCCCTGCCTATGGCTACACCTTC,CASSFHRLPAYGYTF
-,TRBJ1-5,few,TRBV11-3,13,TGTGCCAGCAGCTATGGACCTTCCGGGCCCCAGCATTTT,CASSYGPSGPQHF
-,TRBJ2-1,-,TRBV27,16,TGTGCCAGCAGTTACTCGGGGCAGGGCCTTTACAATGAGCAGTTCTTC,CASSYSGQGLYNEQFF
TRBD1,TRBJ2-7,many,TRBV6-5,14,TGTGCCAGCAGTTACTCGACCCAACAGGGGAAGCAGTACTTC,CASSYSTQQGKQYF
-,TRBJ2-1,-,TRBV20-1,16,TGCAGTGCTTTGACGCAGGGGTCTGTCTCCTACAATGAGCAGTTCTTC,CSALTQGSVSYNEQFF
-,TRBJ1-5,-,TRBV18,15,TGTGCCAGCTCACCAATTGGCAGAGACAATCAGCCCCAGCATTTT,CASSPIGRDNQPQHF
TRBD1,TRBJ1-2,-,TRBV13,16,TGTGCCAGCAGCTTTTCCCGACAGGGACCTAACTATGGCTACACCTTC,CASSFSRQGPNYGYTF
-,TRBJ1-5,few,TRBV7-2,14,TGTGCCAGCAGCCGAAGACAGACCGGGCAGCCCCAGCATTTT,CASSRRQTGQPQHF
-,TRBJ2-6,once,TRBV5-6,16,TGCGCCAGCAGCTTGGAGGCCGCGACTGGGGCCAACGTCCTGACTTTC,CASSLEAATGANVLTF
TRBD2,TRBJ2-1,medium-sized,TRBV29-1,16,TGCAGCGTTGAAGGGACTAGCGGGGGTTGGACCAATGAGCAGTTCTTC,CSVEGTSGGWTNEQFF